This T cell receptor (beta chain) was captured in a study of cytomegalovirus exposure and HLA in healthy donors. Trimming shortened V by 6 bases and J by 0 bases, and 9 bases separated the two germline ends. The CDR3 is made up of 14 amino acids. The germline V gene encodes CDR1 LNHDA and CDR2 SQIVND (reference sequence). Using immunoSEQ multiplex PCR, the repertoire was profiled, and TCRdb retains in-frame clones only, with some absent. This table holds some 120,000 clones, under 90% found once. V and J are TRBV19 and TRBJ1-3; no clear D gene. The source material was PBMCs. This sequence was found in a man younger than 40 in good health and CMV-seronegative. CDR3 in amino acids: CASRTFTSGNTIYF. CDR3 nucleotides: TGTGCCAGTAGGACTTTTACCTCTGGAAACACCATATATTTT.